Ten or more counts support the clone carrying this TCR beta chain. No antigen is known for it. The CDR3 contains 16 residues. Per the germline V gene, CDR1 is GTSNPN and CDR2 is SVGIG (reference sequence). V was clipped by 0 bases and J by 4 bases, with 16 bases between them. These data are taken from a study of T cell repertoires in cytomegalovirus infection. About the study: Both CMV infection and a matching HLA type were indicated by public TCR beta signatures. Study observations and caveats: Individuals carrying CMV plus the relevant HLA were identified by cumulative frequency of public TCR beta families. CMV-specific TCR beta clonotypes restricted by HLA-C dominated the ex vivo response.

From the reads, TCRdb called clonotypes with MiXCR, one entry per CDR3 protein. The repertoire includes 200,000 to 300,000 distinct CDR3 sequences, 9.1% of them detected once, and roughly 16% sits in the top ten. The source of this sequence is a human donor in good health (CMV status not recorded). Some clones in this sample may be carry-over from other donors' samples. The specimen was PBMCs. The V gene is TRBV30, the J gene TRBJ2-1; D is undetermined. The CDR3 loop is CAWSVRAGTLYNEQFF. The CDR3 DNA reads as TGTGCCTGGAGTGTACGGGCCGGTACATTATACAATGAGCAGTTCTTC.